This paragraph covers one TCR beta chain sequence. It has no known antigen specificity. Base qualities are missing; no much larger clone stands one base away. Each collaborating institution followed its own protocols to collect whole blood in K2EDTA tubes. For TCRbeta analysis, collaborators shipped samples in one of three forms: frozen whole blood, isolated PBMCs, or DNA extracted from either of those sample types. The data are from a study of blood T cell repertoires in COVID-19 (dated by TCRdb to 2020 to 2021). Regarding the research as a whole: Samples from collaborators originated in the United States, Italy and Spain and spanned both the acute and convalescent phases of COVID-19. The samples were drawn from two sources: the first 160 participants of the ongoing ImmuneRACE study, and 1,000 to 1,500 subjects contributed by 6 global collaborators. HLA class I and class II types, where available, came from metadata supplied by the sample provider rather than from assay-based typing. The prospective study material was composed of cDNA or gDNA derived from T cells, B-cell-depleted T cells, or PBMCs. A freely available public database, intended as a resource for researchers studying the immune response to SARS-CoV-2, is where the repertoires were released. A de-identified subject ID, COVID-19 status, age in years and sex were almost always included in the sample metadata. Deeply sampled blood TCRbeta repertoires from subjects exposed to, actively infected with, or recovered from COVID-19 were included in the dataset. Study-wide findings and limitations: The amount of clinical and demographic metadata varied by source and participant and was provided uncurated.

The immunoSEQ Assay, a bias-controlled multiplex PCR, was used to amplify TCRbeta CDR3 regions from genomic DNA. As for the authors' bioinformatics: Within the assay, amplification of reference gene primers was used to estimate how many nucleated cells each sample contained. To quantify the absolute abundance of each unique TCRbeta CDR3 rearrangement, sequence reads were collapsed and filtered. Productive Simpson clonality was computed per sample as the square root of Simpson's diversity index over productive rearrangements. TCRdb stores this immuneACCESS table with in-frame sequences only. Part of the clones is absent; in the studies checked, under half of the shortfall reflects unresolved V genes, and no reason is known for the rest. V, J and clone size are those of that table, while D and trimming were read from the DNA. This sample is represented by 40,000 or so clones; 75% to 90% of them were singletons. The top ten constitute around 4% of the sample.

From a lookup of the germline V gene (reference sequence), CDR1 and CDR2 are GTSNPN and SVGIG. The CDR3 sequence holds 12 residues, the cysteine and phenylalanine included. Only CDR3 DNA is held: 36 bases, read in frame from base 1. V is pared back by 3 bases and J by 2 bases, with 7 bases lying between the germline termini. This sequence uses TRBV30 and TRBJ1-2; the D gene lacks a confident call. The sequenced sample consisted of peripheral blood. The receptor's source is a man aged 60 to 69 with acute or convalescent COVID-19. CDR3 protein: CAWSVLNYGYTF. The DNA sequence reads TGTGCCTGGAGCGTGTTAAACTATGGCTACACCTTC.